This entry lists 16 T cell receptor beta chains sequenced from one sample in a study of blood T cell repertoires in COVID-19. This table comes from immunoSEQ multiplex PCR, and its TCRdb copy is limited to in-frame clones, with some not included. The top ten hold 15% of the sample, which has about 100,000 clones, about nine tenths seen once. The sample was peripheral blood. The receptors derive from a man aged 45-65 years with acute or convalescent COVID-19.

The CDR3, as DNA: TGTGCCAGCACCACGACTGTCACAGAGACCCAGTACTTC. Protein sequence: CASTTTVTETQYF. The chain employs TRBV2 and TRBJ2-5; D unresolved. The germline V gene has CDR1 SNHLY and CDR2 FYNNEI. Deletions cut 7 bases from V and 4 bases from J, with 13 bases between. The CDR3 has 13 residues. The full variable domain, its missing parts supplied by reference TRBV2 and TRBJ2-5, is EPEVTQTPSHQVTQMGQEVILRCVPISNHLYFYWYRQILGQKVEFLVSFYNNEISEKSEIFDDQFSVERPDGSNFTLKIRSTKLEDSAMYFCASTTTVTETQYFGPGTRLLVL.

The chain employs TRBV5-1 and TRBJ2-7, with D hard to call. Germline CDR1 reads SGHRS; CDR2 reads YFSETQ. Trimming took off 4 bases at V and 6 bases at J, with 14 bases between the two ends. This CDR3 spans 13 amino acids. The CDR3 here is CASSPGSTSEQYF. DNA for the CDR3: TGCGCCAGCAGCCCAGGAAGTACATCCGAGCAGTACTTC.

The J gene is TRBJ2-5, the V gene TRBV29-1; the D gene is possibly TRBD1 (6 bases). This CDR3 comprises 20 residues. Germline assignment: CDR1 SQVTM and CDR2 ANQGSEA. V dropped 8 bases and J dropped 4 bases, with 38 bases sitting between them. CDR3 bases: TGCAGCTTAAATATCACGGGACACGACCTAGAGAGCTCCCCGGGAGAGACCCAGTACTTC. Translating it yields CSLNITGHDLESSPGETQYF.

J is TRBJ2-3 and V is TRBV15; weak D call: TRBD1 (5 bases). CDR3 length equals 13 residues. V dropped 5 bases and J dropped 6 bases, with 12 bases sitting between them. Germline V lookup: CDR1 LNHNV, CDR2 YYDKDF (reference sequence). The CDR3 protein is CATSPQGPDTQYF. The CDR3 DNA follows: TGTGCCACCAGCCCTCAGGGTCCCGATACGCAGTATTTT.

Here the CDR3 reads CASSFYTGSNTEAFF. The CDR3 DNA reads TGTGCCAGCAGCTTCTACACCGGGTCCAACACTGAAGCTTTCTTT. The rearrangement joins TRBV5-4 to TRBJ1-1, with D unclear. Trimming shortened V by 2 bases and J by 2 bases, and 13 bases separated the two germline ends. Germline-derived CDR1 and CDR2 are SGHNT and YYREEE (reference sequence). There are 15 residues in the CDR3.

The chain employs TRBV28 and TRBJ1-6, with D unclear. The germline V and J ends were trimmed by 4 bases and 4 bases, with 8 bases remaining between them. Per germline, CDR1 MDHEN and CDR2 SYDVKM. This CDR3 contains 14 residues. The CDR3 DNA reads TGTGCCAGCAGTTCTGGGCAGTATAATTCACCCCTCCACTTT. Translation: CASSSGQYNSPLHF.

The chain recombines TRBV9 with TRBJ1-2, with 8 bases fitting TRBD1. J gave up 4 bases and V 0 bases, and 2 bases lay outside the gene matches. This CDR3 region has 14 residues. CDR1 is SGDLS, CDR2 YYNGEE, per germline. CDR3 in amino acids: CASSVGDRSYGYTF. The CDR3 coding sequence is TGTGCCAGCAGCGTAGGGGACAGGAGCTATGGCTACACCTTC.

The V gene is TRBV5-8, the J gene TRBJ1-2; tentative D call: TRBD1 (5 bases). The CDR3 extends over 15 amino acids. CDR1 is SGHTS, CDR2 YDEGEE, per germline. V was shortened by 5 bases and J by 1 base, with 15 bases between the two germline ends. The CDR3 bases are TGTGCCAGCAGTCTGGAGGGGCTCTTTAACTATGGCTACACCTTC. Amino acid sequence: CASSLEGLFNYGYTF.

The rearrangement links TRBV9 to TRBJ2-2; no reliable D call. V was trimmed by 3 bases and J by 6 bases, leaving 18 bases between them. CDR1 and CDR2 from the germline V gene are SGDLS and YYNGEE. The CDR3 extends over 16 amino acids. Here the CDR3 reads CASSANLDLVAGELFF. The CDR3 DNA follows: TGTGCCAGCAGCGCGAACTTGGATCTAGTCGCCGGGGAGCTGTTTTTT.

This chain links TRBV5-1 with TRBJ2-7; the match to TRBD1 covers 7 bases. Germline V lookup: CDR1 SGHRS, CDR2 YFSETQ. V dropped 0 bases and J dropped 3; count of bases not matched to a gene: 3. The length of the CDR3 is 14 residues. CDR3 in DNA: TGCGCCAGCAGCTTGGGGAACAGGGGCTACGAGCAGTACTTC. This translates into CASSLGNRGYEQYF.

The gene calls are TRBV19 and TRBJ2-1, with 11 positions matching TRBD2. V dropped 4 bases and J dropped 5; count of bases not matched to a gene: 4. In germline, CDR1 is LNHDA, CDR2 SQIVND (reference sequence). The CDR3 totals 15 residues. For the CDR3, the DNA is TGTGCCAGTAGTAGAAGGACTAGCGGGCACAATGAGCAGTTCTTC. It codes for CASSRRTSGHNEQFF. The complete variable domain, with remaining parts taken from reference TRBV19 and TRBJ2-1, reads DGGITQSPKYLFRKEGQNVTLSCEQNLNHDAMYWYRQDPGQGLRLIYYSQIVNDFQKGDIAEGYSVSREKKESFPLTVTSAQKNPTAFYLCASSRRTSGHNEQFFGPGTRLTVL.

This clone was observed a single time. V usage is TRBV5-1 and J usage is TRBJ2-2, with D tentatively TRBD2 (6 bases). From germline, CDR1 is SGHRS and CDR2 YFSETQ. This CDR3 is built from 14 residues. Trimming left V 1 base short and J 6 bases short, with 10 bases between. The CDR3 DNA is TGCGCCAGCAGCTTGACCGCGGGATCCGGGGAGCTGTTTTTT. It yields the protein CASSLTAGSGELFF.

The rearrangement links TRBV4-1 to TRBJ2-5, with D perhaps TRBD2 (6 bases). V was cut by 3 bases and J by 5 bases, with 13 bases left in between. The CDR3 consists of 14 residues. Germline CDR1 is MGHRA and CDR2 is YSYEKL. CDR3 nucleotides: TGCGCCAGCAGCCATTCACCGGGGAGGGAGACCCAGTACTTC. It encodes CASSHSPGRETQYF.

This clone was seen a handful of times. The chain uses TRBV9 and TRBJ1-6; D gene unclear. The V and J ends lost 3 bases and 5 bases respectively, with 12 bases between them. Germline values: CDR1 SGDLS, CDR2 YYNGEE. The CDR3 sequence is 15 residues long. The CDR3 protein is CASSEAMEDNSPLHF. The CDR3 region has the DNA TGTGCCAGCAGCGAGGCTATGGAGGATAATTCACCCCTCCACTTT.

J is TRBJ2-2 and V is TRBV11-2; 8 bases agree with TRBD1. The CDR3 has 16 amino acids. Germline V gene data show CDR1 as SGHAT and CDR2 as FQNNGV. V dropped 4 bases and J dropped 4; count of bases not matched to a gene: 8. The CDR3 DNA sequence: TGTGCCAGCAGCTCCACCGGGACAGGAGGCACCGGGGAGCTGTTTTTT. Translation: CASSSTGTGGTGELFF. Variable domain in full (rest from reference TRBV11-2 and TRBJ2-2): EAGVAQSPRYKIIEKRQSVAFWCNPISGHATLYWYQQILGQGPKLLIQFQNNGVVDDSQLPKDRFSAERLKGVDSTLKIQPAKLEDSAVYLCASSSTGTGGTGELFFGEGSRLTVL.

V usage is TRBV30 and J usage is TRBJ1-3, with D unclear. The CDR3 sequence is 12 residues long. Per germline, CDR1 GTSNPN and CDR2 SVGIG (reference sequence). V lost 0 bases and J lost 8, with 8 bases in between. The CDR3 loop is CAWSVPPYTIYF. The DNA of the CDR3 is TGTGCCTGGAGTGTTCCCCCGTACACCATATATTTT.